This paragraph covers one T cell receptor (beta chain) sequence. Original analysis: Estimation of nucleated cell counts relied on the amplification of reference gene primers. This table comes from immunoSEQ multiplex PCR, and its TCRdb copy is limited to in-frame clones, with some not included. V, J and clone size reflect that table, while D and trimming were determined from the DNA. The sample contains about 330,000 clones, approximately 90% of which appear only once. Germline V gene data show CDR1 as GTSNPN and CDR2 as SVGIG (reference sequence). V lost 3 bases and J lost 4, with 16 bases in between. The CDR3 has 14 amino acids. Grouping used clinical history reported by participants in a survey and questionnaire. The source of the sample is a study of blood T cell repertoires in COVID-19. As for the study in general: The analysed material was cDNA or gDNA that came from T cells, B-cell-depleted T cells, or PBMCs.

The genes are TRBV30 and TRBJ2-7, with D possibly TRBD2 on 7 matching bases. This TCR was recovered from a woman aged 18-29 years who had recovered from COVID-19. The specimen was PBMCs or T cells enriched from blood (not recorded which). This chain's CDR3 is CAWSHGGAGYEQYF. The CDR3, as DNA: TGTGCCTGGAGCCATGGGGGGGCAGGATACGAGCAGTACTTC.